This T cell receptor beta chain comes out of a study of T cell changes during pregnancy in multiple sclerosis. Germline V gives CDR1 ENHRY, CDR2 SYGVKD. V lost 6 bases and J 1 base, leaving 12 bases between the germline ends. The CDR3 is 14 residues long. Here immunoSEQ multiplex PCR was the method, and the copy in TCRdb shows in-frame clones only, minus some. The table includes tens of thousands of clones, over 80% detected once. This TCR was sampled from a female donor in good health, enrolled as a control in a pregnancy study. Sequences were derived from peripheral blood, sampled in the third trimester of pregnancy. The V gene is TRBV10-3, the J gene TRBJ1-1, with D tentatively TRBD1 (6 bases). CDR3 in amino acids: CAIRLGQTNTEAFF. In DNA form, the CDR3 reads TGTGCCATCAGGCTTGGACAGACGAACACTGAAGCTTTCTTT.